This T cell receptor beta chain was found in a study of blood T cell repertoires in COVID-19. Study details: T cells, B-cell-depleted T cells, or PBMCs supplied cDNA or gDNA.

Only in-frame clones appear in the TCRdb table, and some are missing; sequencing was by immunoSEQ multiplex PCR. The table shows 180,000 or so clones, with about 87% occurring only once. The CDR3 sequence is 15 residues long. From germline, CDR1 is MNHEY and CDR2 SVGAGI. J was trimmed by 4 bases and V by 6 bases; bases with no gene match: 7. The sequenced sample consisted of peripheral blood. This receptor was identified in a man aged 35-49 years with active or convalescent COVID-19. V usage is TRBV6-5 and J usage is TRBJ2-1; 9 bases agree with TRBD2. The CDR3 sequence: CASSQPSGVYNEQFF. CDR3 coding DNA: TGTGCCAGCAGCCAGCCTAGCGGGGTGTACAATGAGCAGTTCTTC.